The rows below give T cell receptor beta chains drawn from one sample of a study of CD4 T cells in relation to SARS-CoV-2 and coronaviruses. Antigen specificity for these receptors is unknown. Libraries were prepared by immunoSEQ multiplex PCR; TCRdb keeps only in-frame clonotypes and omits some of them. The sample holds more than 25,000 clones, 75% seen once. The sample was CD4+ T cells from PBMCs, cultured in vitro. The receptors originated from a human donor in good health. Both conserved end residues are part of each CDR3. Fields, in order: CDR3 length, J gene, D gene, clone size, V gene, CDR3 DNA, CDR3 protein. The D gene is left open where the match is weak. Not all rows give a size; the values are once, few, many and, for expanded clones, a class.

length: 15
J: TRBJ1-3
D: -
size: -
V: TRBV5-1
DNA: TGCGCCAGCAGCTTGGTGGGATCCGCTGGAAACACCATATATTTT
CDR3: CASSLVGSAGNTIYF

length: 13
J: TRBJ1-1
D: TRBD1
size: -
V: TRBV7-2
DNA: TGTGCCAGCAGTATCCAGGGGGACACTGAAGCTTTCTTT
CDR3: CASSIQGDTEAFF

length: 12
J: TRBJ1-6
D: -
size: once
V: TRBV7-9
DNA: TGTGCCAGCAGCTTAGAGGCATCACCCCTCCACTTT
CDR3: CASSLEASPLHF

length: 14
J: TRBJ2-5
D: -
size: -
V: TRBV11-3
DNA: TGTGCCAGCAGCCTCGGAGACCTCCAAGAGACCCAGTACTTC
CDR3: CASSLGDLQETQYF

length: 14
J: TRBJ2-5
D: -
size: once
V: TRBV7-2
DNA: TGTGCCAGCAGCTTCACTAACCTACAAGAGACCCAGTACTTC
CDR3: CASSFTNLQETQYF

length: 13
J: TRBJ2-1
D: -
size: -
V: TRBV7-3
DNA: TGTGCCAGCAGCCCGGGACCAAACAATGAGCAGTTCTTC
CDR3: CASSPGPNNEQFF

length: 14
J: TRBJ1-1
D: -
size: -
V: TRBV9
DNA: TGTGCCAGCAGCGCCCTTGGGGGGCGGACTGAAGCTTTCTTT
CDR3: CASSALGGRTEAFF

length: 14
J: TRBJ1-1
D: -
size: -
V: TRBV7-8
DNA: TGTGCCAGCAGCTTTTTCGGTTTGAACACTGAAGCTTTCTTT
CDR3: CASSFFGLNTEAFF

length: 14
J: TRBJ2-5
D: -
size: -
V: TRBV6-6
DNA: TGTGCCAGCAGTTACCAGGGTGGTTTAGAGACCCAGTACTTC
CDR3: CASSYQGGLETQYF

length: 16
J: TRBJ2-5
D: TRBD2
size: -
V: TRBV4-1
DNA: TGCGCCAGCAGCCGGGGACTAGCCGGGAGTCGAGAGACCCAGTACTTC
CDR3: CASSRGLAGSRETQYF

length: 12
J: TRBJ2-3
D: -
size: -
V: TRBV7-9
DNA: TGTGCCAGCAGCTTAACGGCAGATACGCAGTATTTT
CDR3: CASSLTADTQYF

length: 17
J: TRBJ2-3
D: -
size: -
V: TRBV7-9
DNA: TGTGCCAGCAACTCATATACTCTGTCGAGACACACAGATACGCAGTATTTT
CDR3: CASNSYTLSRHTDTQYF

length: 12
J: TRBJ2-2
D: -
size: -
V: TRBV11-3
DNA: TGTGCCAGCAGCTTAGATGCCGGGGAGCTGTTTTTT
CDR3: CASSLDAGELFF

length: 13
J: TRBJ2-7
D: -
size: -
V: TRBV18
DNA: TGTGCCAGCTCACCGGACATGACCTACGAGCAGTACTTC
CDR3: CASSPDMTYEQYF

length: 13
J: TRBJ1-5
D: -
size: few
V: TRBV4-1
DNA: TGCGCCAGCAGCCACCCAAGCAATCAGCCCCAGCATTTT
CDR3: CASSHPSNQPQHF

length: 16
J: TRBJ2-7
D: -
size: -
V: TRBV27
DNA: TGTGCCAGCAGTCCCCTCCGGACAGTGAGCTCCTACGAGCAGTACTTC
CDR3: CASSPLRTVSSYEQYF

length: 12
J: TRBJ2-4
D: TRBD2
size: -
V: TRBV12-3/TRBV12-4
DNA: TGTGCCAGCAGTAGCCTTTCGGGGGGGCCCCACTTC
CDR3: CASSSLSGGPHF

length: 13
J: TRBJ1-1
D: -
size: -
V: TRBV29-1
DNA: TGCAGCGTTGAAAGGGGGGGGGTCGGGGAAGCTTTCTTT
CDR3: CSVERGGVGEAFF

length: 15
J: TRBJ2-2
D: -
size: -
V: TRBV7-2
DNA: TGTGCCAGCAGCTTAGCGCTAGGCAACACCGGGGAGCTGTTTTTT
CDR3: CASSLALGNTGELFF

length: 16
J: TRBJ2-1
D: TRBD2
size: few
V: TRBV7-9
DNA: TGTGCCAGCAGCTTAGAGCTAGCGGGTCACAGGAATGAGCAGTTCTTC
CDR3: CASSLELAGHRNEQFF

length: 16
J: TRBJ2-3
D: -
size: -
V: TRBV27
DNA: TGTGCCAGCAGTTTATGGGGCGGGGCACCAGGGAATACGCAGTATTTT
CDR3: CASSLWGGAPGNTQYF

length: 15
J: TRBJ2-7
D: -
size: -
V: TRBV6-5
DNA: TGTGCCAGCAGTTACTCCGGGACGGAAGGGTACGAGCAGTACTTC
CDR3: CASSYSGTEGYEQYF

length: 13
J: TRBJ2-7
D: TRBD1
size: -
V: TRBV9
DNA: TGTGCCAGCAGCGTAGGGGGACAGGGTATGAAGTACTTC
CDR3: CASSVGGQGMKYF

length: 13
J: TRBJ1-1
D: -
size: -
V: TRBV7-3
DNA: TGTGCCAGCAGCTTAACGCAGAACACTGAAGCTTTCTTT
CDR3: CASSLTQNTEAFF

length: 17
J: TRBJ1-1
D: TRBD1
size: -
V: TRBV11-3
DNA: TGTGCCAGCAGCTTACAGGGGGCAAGGTCAGGGAACACTGAAGCTTTCTTT
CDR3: CASSLQGARSGNTEAFF

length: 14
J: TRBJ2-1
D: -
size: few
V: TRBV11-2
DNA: TGTGCCAGCAGCTTAGAAAGAACGGGTAATGAGCAGTTCTTC
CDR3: CASSLERTGNEQFF

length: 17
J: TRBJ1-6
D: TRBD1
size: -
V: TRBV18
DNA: TGTGCCAGCTCACTAGAAGGACAGGGAGGAGGGAATTCACCCCTCCACTTT
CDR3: CASSLEGQGGGNSPLHF

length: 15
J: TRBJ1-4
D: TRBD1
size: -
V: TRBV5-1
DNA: TGCGCCAGCAGCATGGGGACAGCGGATAATGAAAAACTGTTTTTT
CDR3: CASSMGTADNEKLFF

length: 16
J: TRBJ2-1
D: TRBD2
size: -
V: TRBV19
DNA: TGTGCCAGTAGTACAGGACTAGCGGTTCCAGGCGATGAGCAGTTCTTC
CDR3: CASSTGLAVPGDEQFF

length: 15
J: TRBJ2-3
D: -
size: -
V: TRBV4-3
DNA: TGCGCCAGCAGCCAAGAAAGGAAGGGAACAGATACGCAGTATTTT
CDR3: CASSQERKGTDTQYF

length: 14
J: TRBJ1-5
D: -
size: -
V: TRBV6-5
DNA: TGTGCCAGCAGTTACTGGATGGCTAATCAGCCCCAGCATTTT
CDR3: CASSYWMANQPQHF

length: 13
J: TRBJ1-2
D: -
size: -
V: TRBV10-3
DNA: TGTGCCATGACGATGCGGGAGAACTATGGCTACACCTTC
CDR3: CAMTMRENYGYTF

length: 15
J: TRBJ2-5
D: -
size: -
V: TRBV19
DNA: TGTGCCAGTAGTGTCCCCTCCGCTCTGGGAGAGACCCAGTACTTC
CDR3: CASSVPSALGETQYF

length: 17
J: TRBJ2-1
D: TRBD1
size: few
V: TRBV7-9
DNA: TGTGCCAGCAGCTGGCGACCGGGACAGGATATGTTTAATGAGCAGTTCTTC
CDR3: CASSWRPGQDMFNEQFF

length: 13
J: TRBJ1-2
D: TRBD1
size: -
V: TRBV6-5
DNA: TGTGCCAGCAGCCAACAGGGGGCTAGAGGCTACACCTTC
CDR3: CASSQQGARGYTF

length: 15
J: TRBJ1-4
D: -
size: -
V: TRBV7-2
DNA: TGTGCCAGCAGCGCAAACAGGGCTACTAATGAAAAACTGTTTTTT
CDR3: CASSANRATNEKLFF

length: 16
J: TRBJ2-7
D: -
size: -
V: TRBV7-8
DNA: TGTGCCAGCAGCTTAGGTTTTATGGCAGGAGGATACGAGCAGTACTTC
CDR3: CASSLGFMAGGYEQYF

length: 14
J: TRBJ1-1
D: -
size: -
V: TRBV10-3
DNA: TGTGCCATCAGTGAGTCGAGCATGAACACTGAAGCTTTCTTT
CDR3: CAISESSMNTEAFF

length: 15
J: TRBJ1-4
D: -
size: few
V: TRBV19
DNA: TGTGCCAGTAGTCCCGCGGGGGGGGCGTCTGAAAAACTGTTTTTT
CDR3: CASSPAGGASEKLFF

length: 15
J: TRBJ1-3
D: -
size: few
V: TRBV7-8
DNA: TGTGCCAGCAGCCCCATAAGGGGGGAAGGAAACACCATATATTTT
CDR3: CASSPIRGEGNTIYF